Sequencing of this T cell receptor (beta chain) was carried out in a study of blood T cell repertoires in COVID-19. The data were produced by immunoSEQ multiplex PCR, yet TCRdb's version contains in-frame clones alone and is incomplete. This sample has hundreds of thousands of clones; about four fifths occur once, and the top ten carry about 5%. V was clipped by 4 bases and J by 0 bases, with 14 bases between them. Germline values: CDR1 SGHNT, CDR2 YYREEE (reference sequence). This CDR3 spans 15 amino acids. Individuals drawn from under 30 US areas were roughly 18 to 95 years old. Grouping used clinical history reported by participants in a survey and questionnaire.

The TCR comes from a man in his forties or fifties who had been exposed to COVID-19. The chain joins TRBV5-4 to TRBJ2-7; D is unresolved. Sequences were obtained from PBMCs or T cells enriched from blood (not recorded which). CDR3 bases: TGTGCCAGCAGCCTCACCTTAACTATCTCCTACGAGCAGTACTTC. Amino acids: CASSLTLTISYEQYF.